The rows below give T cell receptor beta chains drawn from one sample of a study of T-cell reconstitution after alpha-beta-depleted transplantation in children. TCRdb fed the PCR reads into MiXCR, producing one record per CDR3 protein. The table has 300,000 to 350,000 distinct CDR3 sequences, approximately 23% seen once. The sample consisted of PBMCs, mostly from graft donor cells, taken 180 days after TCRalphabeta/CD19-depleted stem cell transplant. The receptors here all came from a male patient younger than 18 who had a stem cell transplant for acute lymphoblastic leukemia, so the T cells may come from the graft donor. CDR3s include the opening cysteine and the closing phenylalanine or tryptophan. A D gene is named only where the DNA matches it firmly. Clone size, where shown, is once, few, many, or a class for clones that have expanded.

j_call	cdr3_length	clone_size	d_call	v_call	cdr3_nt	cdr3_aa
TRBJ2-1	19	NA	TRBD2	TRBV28	TGTGCCAGCAGTACGGGACTAGCGGGACTTACGTCCTCCTACAATGAGCAGTTCTTC	CASSTGLAGLTSSYNEQFF
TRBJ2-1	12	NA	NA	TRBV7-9	TGTGCCAGCAGCTCCCCGGGAGTTGAGCAGTTCTTC	CASSSPGVEQFF
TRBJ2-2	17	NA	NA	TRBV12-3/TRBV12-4	TGTGCCAGCAGTTTCAGGTTTCTCGGAACGAACACCGGGGAGCTGTTTTTT	CASSFRFLGTNTGELFF
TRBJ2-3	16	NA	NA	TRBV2	TGTGCCAGCAGTGAAACGGCGGGCAGTTCCACAGATACGCAGTATTTT	CASSETAGSSTDTQYF
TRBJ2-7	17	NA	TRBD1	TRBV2	TGTGCCAGCAGGGGACGACTTCGACAGGGATTAACCTACGAGCAGTACTTC	CASRGRLRQGLTYEQYF
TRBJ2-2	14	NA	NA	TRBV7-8	TGTGCCAGCAGCTTACTGGGCCGCACCGGGGAGCTGTTTTTT	CASSLLGRTGELFF
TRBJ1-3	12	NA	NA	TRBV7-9	TGTGCCTCGGGGACACCTGGAAACACCATATATTTT	CASGTPGNTIYF
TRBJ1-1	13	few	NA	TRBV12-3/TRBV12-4	TGTGCCAGCAGTTCTCCCGGTACGTTCGAAGCTTTCTTT	CASSSPGTFEAFF
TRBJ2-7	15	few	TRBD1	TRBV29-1	TGCAGCGTTGAGGAGGGGACAGGGTCCAAGGCCGAGCAGTACTTC	CSVEEGTGSKAEQYF
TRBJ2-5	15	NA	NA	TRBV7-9	TGTGCCAGCAGCTTGAAGACTGGGGCCCCGGGGGCCCAGTACTTC	CASSLKTGAPGAQYF
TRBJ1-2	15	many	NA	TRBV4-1	TGCGCCAGCAGCGCACGCGGAGAATCTAACTATGGCTACACCTTC	CASSARGESNYGYTF
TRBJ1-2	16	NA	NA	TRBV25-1	TGTGCCAGCAGTGAATCGGGAAAACCAGCTAACTATGGCTACACCTTC	CASSESGKPANYGYTF
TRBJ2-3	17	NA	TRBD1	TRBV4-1	TGCGCCAGCAGCCAAGTGGGCGACAGGGCCCGCACAGATACGCAGTATTTT	CASSQVGDRARTDTQYF
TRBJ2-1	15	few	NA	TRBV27	TGTGCCAGCAGTCCGCCTCTCCCCTCCTACAATGAGCAGTTCTTC	CASSPPLPSYNEQFF
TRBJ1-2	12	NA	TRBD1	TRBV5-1	TGCGCCAGCGCGGACAGGGGCTATGGCTACACCTTC	CASADRGYGYTF
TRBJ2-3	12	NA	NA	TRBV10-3	TGTGCCATCAGTGGAGGGACAGATACGCAGTATTTT	CAISGGTDTQYF
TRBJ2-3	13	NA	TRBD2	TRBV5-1	TGCGCCAGCAGCTTGGTCGAAGCTAGCGGGAGTTTATTT	CASSLVEASGSLF
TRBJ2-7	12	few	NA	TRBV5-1	TGCGCCAGCAGCTTCAGGGGCTCCGAGCAGTACTTC	CASSFRGSEQYF
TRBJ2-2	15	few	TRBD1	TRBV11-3	TGTGCCAGCAGCGACTTAGGGGGCGCGGGCGGGGAGCTGTTTTTT	CASSDLGGAGGELFF
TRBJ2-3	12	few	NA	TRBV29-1	TGCAGCGTTTCCTCAGGGATAGATACGCAGTATTTT	CSVSSGIDTQYF
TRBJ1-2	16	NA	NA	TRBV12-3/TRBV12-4	TGTGCCAGCAGCATAAACCAGGGGACCTACTACTATGGCTACACCTTC	CASSINQGTYYYGYTF
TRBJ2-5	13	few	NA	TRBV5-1	TGCGCCAGCCGGCAGGCCGCTCAAGAGACCCAGTACTTC	CASRQAAQETQYF
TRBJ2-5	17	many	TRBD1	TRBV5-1	TGCGCCAGCAGCTTGGTTTGGGACAGCCAACTCCAAGAGACCCAGTACTTC	CASSLVWDSQLQETQYF
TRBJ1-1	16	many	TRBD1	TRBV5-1	TGCGCCAGCAGCTTGGTAAGCAGGGGGCAGAACACTGAAGCTTTCTTT	CASSLVSRGQNTEAFF
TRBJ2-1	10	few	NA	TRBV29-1	TGCAGCGTTCGGGTTCCTGAGCAGTTCTTC	CSVRVPEQFF
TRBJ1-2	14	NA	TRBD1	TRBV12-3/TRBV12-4	TGTGCCAGCAGCCCGCAAACAGGGGGCTATGGCTACACCTTC	CASSPQTGGYGYTF
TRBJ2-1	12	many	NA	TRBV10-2	TGCGCCAGCAGCGTAATTTACAATGAGCAGTTCTTC	CASSVIYNEQFF
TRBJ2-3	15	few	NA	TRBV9	TGTGCCAGCAGCGTAGGGCGTTCGGGCACAGATACGCAGTATTTT	CASSVGRSGTDTQYF
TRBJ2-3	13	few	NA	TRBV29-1	TGCAGCGTTGAGGGCAGTCCCACAGATACGCAGTATTTT	CSVEGSPTDTQYF
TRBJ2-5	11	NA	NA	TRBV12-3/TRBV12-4	TGTGCCAGCAGTTTCAAGACGACCCAGTACTTC	CASSFKTTQYF
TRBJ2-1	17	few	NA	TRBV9	TGTGCCAGCAGCCCTCGGACTCACGCCAGATCGCGCAATGAGCAGTTCTTC	CASSPRTHARSRNEQFF
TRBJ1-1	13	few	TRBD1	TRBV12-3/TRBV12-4	TGTGCCAGCCGGGGACAGCCAAACACTGAAGCTTTCTTT	CASRGQPNTEAFF
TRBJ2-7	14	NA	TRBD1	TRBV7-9	TGTGCCAGCAGCTTAGCGGGACAGGGCTACGAGCAGTACTTC	CASSLAGQGYEQYF
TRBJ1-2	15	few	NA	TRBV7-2	TGTGCCAGCAGCTTAAGGGTCAGGGTAGCCGATGGCTACACCTTC	CASSLRVRVADGYTF
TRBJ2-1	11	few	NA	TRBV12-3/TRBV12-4	TGTGCCAGCGCCCTGGGGCGAGGGCAGTTCTTC	CASALGRGQFF
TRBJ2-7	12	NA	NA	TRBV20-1	TGCAGTGCCACAACTAGTATCTACGAGCAGTACTTC	CSATTSIYEQYF
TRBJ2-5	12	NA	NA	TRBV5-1	TGCGCCAGCAGCCCACCCTCAGAGACCCAGTACTTC	CASSPPSETQYF
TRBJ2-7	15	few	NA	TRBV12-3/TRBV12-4	TGTGCCAGCAGTTTACCCCCGGGTAGCGGCTACGAGCAGTACTTC	CASSLPPGSGYEQYF
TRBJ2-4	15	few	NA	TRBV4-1	TGCGCCAGCAGCCCCCTAGGTCAGAAGGGTAACATTCAGTACTTC	CASSPLGQKGNIQYF
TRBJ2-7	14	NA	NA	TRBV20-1	TGCAGTGCGGGGGACTCCGGTCCGAGTTTGGAGCAGTACTTC	CSAGDSGPSLEQYF
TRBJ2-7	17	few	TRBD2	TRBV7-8	TGTGCCAGCAGCTTAGTAGTCGTGGCTAGCGGTCCCCTGGAGCAGTACTTC	CASSLVVVASGPLEQYF
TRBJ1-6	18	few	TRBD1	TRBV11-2	TGTGCCAGCAGCTTATGGACAGGGGGGGGCTCTTATAATTCACCCCTCCACTTT	CASSLWTGGGSYNSPLHF
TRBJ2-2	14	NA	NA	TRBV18	TGTGCCAGCTCACCGCGCTTGGATACCGGGGAGCTGTTTTTT	CASSPRLDTGELFF
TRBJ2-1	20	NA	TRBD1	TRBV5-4	TGTGCCAGCAGCTTGTGGGGACAGGGAGTGTACTTGGGGGAGGGCAATGAGCAGTTCTTC	CASSLWGQGVYLGEGNEQFF
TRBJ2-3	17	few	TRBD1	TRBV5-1	TGCGCCAGCAGCTTGGATAGGACAGGGCCTTTACAAATGACGCAGTATTTT	CASSLDRTGPLQMTQYF
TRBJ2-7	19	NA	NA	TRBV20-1	TGCAGTGCTAGAGATGAGGGCGTTGGGCTAGCGTCCAGCTCCTACGAGCAGTACTTC	CSARDEGVGLASSSYEQYF
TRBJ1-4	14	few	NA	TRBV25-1	TGTGCCAGCACCGAGGGCAGGATTAATGAAAAACTGTTTTTT	CASTEGRINEKLFF
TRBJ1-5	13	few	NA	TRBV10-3	TGTGCCATCAGATCCGATAGCAATCAGCCCCAGCATTTT	CAIRSDSNQPQHF